The 3 T cell receptor beta chains in this list originate from one sample, sequenced in a study of CD8 T cells in ankylosing spondylitis. TCRdb re-derived calls from the 5' RACE reads in MiXCR, one entry per CDR3 protein. This table has under 250,000 distinct CDR3 sequences, about 10% appearing once. Sequenced sample: blood, either unsorted or a sorted T cell fraction (not recorded which). The receptors shown here come from a male donor with ankylosing spondylitis or in good health (not recorded which).

This clonotype was seen many times. The chain links TRBV20-1 to TRBJ1-4, with D possibly TRBD1 on 5 matching bases. The CDR3 covers 17 residues. V lost 3 bases and J lost 0, with 17 bases in between. In germline, CDR1 is DFQATT, CDR2 SNEGSKA (reference sequence). CDR3 sequence (DNA): TGCAGTGCTAGTAGGGCAGGGCCACCTGCAACTAATGAAAAACTGTTTTTT. It is translated as CSASRAGPPATNEKLFF.

This clonotype has more than one count but fewer than ten. The V call is TRBV30, the J call TRBJ1-2; 7 bases fit TRBD1. The ends lost 0 bases at V and 8 bases at J; junction bases unmatched: 6. This CDR3 region has 13 residues. Germline V lookup: CDR1 GTSNPN, CDR2 SVGIG (reference sequence). The CDR3 DNA sequence: TGTGCCTGGAGTGTAAGCAGGGGGATAGGCTACACCTTC. This encodes CAWSVSRGIGYTF.

This clonotype has a count of ten or more. The chain is built from TRBV21-1 and TRBJ1-5. TRBV21-1 corresponds to a pseudogene. CDR3 size: 16 residues. The CDR3 DNA follows: TGTGCCAGCAGCAAAGAGGAGAGGTTAGGCAATCAGCCCCAGCATTTT. Translated: CASSKEERLGNQPQHF.